This entry is about one T cell receptor beta chain. The antigen is undetermined. Template material for amplifying TCR beta CDR3 regions consisted of RNA transcripts. In the first-round RT-PCR of the TCR CDR3, the HTBI primer set was used. A single record per CDR3 protein comes from TCRdb applying MiXCR to the multiplex PCR reads. The sample contains 130,000 or so distinct CDR3 sequences, roughly 23% of which appear only once. V lost 4 bases to trimming and J lost 2 bases, with 11 bases between them. Germline loops: CDR1 DFQATT, CDR2 SNEGSKA (reference sequence). This CDR3 contains 13 residues. This sample was taken from a study of T cells in Graves' hyperthyroidism and ophthalmopathy. Uncontrolled infection, other autoimmune disease, pregnancy or lactation disqualified patients from enrolment. Together with thyroid ultrasound, orbital computed tomography, serum thyroxine and TRAb, clinical symptoms were used for diagnoses.

The study's findings and limits: Most clonotypes expanded in thyroid above 0.001 were likewise present in blood.

This chain uses TRBV20-1 with TRBJ2-5; D is possibly TRBD1 or TRBD2 (5 bases each). Sample: blood. This TCR came from a woman aged 45-65 years with Graves' hyperthyroidism that later progressed to Graves' ophthalmopathy. The CDR3 loop reads CSAIRDPQETQYF. The CDR3, as DNA: TGCAGTGCTATACGGGACCCGCAAGAGACCCAGTACTTC.